The count of the clone carrying this TCR beta chain is one. Those enrolled, adults aged about 18 to 89 years, came from roughly 23 US areas. This specimen comes from a study of blood T cell repertoires in COVID-19. Study as a whole: T cells, B-cell-depleted T cells, or PBMCs provided the cDNA or gDNA that served as material.

The CDR3 runs to 14 residues. The germline V gene encodes CDR1 LNHNV and CDR2 YYDKDF (reference sequence). With 4 bases clipped from V and 9 bases from J, the junction kept 9 bases outside the gene matches. Per the study methods: Counts of nucleated cells, estimated from reference gene primer amplification, were obtained. Clones were sequenced by immunoSEQ multiplex PCR, and TCRdb holds only the in-frame ones, with some missing. V and J calls and clone size follow that table, whereas D and trimming were derived from the DNA. The table lists hundreds of thousands of clones, approximately 88% of them singletons.

This clonotype was sampled from a woman in her twenties or thirties with acute COVID-19. The V gene is TRBV15, the J gene TRBJ1-2; 9 positions match TRBD1. The source material was PBMCs or T cells enriched from blood (not recorded which). The CDR3 bases are TGTGCCACCAGCACGAGACAGGGGGAATCGAGCTACACCTTC. The encoded protein is CATSTRQGESSYTF.